Presented here are 18 T cell receptor beta chains from one specimen sequenced in a study of blood T cell repertoires in COVID-19 (dated by TCRdb to 2018 to 2020). The receptor library was made with the immunoSEQ multiplex PCR assay. Entries here come from immuneACCESS through TCRdb and include only in-frame sequences with V and J called. Some clones fail to appear in such tables; in the studies checked, an unresolved V gene covers under half of the shortfall, and the cause of the remainder is unknown. This sample is represented by 70,000 or so clones; around 89% of them were singletons. The ten top clones hold 0.5% to 0.7% of the sample. Sequencing was carried out using peripheral blood. The receptor set was obtained from a man in his sixties with acute or convalescent COVID-19.

The CDR3 reads CASRPGGADGYTF. CDR3 DNA sequence: TGCGCCAGCCGCCCGGGGGGGGCAGATGGCTACACCTTC. This sequence joins TRBV10-2 and TRBJ1-2; D may be TRBD1 (6 bases). The CDR3 is made up of 13 amino acids. V shed 8 bases and J shed 6 bases, with 16 bases lying between them. CDR1 WSHSY and CDR2 SAAADI come from the germline V gene.

The rearrangement uses TRBV10-3 and TRBJ1-6, with a tentative D call TRBD1 (6 bases). Germline CDR1 ENHRY, CDR2 SYGVKD. The V end was cut by 7 bases, the J end by 6 bases, with 13 bases between. This CDR3 has 14 amino acids. CDR3 residues: CAITETGRNSPLHF. The CDR3 DNA reads TGTGCCATCACAGAAACAGGGCGTAATTCACCCCTCCACTTT.

The sample holds one count of this clone. The chain links TRBV6-1 to TRBJ1-5; no firm D call. CDR1 and CDR2 (germline): MNHNS, SASEGT. The V gene lost 2 bases and the J gene lost 3 bases, with 8 bases spanning the gap. This CDR3 has 14 residues. CDR3 nucleotide sequence: TGTGCCAGCAGTGAACAGGCACACAATCAGCCCCAGCATTTT. This sequence encodes CASSEQAHNQPQHF.

This sequence joins TRBV6-5 and TRBJ2-7; tentative D call: TRBD1 (6 bases). Trimming removed 6 bases from V and 5 bases from J, with 14 bases in between. This CDR3 contains 13 residues. Germline CDR1 MNHEY, CDR2 SVGAGI. CDR3 nucleotide sequence: TGTGCCAGCAGGGACAGCGCAGTCGACGAGCAGTACTTC. Its protein is CASRDSAVDEQYF.

The genes are TRBV6-2 or TRBV6-3 and TRBJ2-7, with TRBD2 identical over 9 bases. This CDR3 spans 14 amino acids. The junction had 7 bases not matched to a gene; V was cut back by 4 bases and J by 6 bases. Germline V CDR1 and CDR2: MNHEY, SVGEGT. CDR3 amino acids: CASSFLAGVPEQYF. DNA of the CDR3: TGTGCCAGCAGTTTCTTAGCGGGAGTGCCCGAGCAGTACTTC.

The chain employs TRBV6-5 and TRBJ2-7; 12 nucleotides line up with TRBD2. V lost 5 bases to trimming and J lost 2 bases; unmatched junction nucleotides: 4. This CDR3 contains 15 residues. Germline V gives CDR1 MNHEY, CDR2 SVGAGI. The CDR3 nucleotides read TGTGCCAGCAGTACGGGACTAGCGGGCCCCTACGAGCAGTACTTC. This gives the protein CASSTGLAGPYEQYF.

The chain recombines TRBV3-1 (or the pseudogene TRBV3-2) with TRBJ2-6, with D hard to call. The germline V gene has CDR1 LGHDT and CDR2 YNNKEL (reference sequence). V was pared by 5 bases and J by 2 bases, with 16 bases between. CDR3 length: 17 residues. Here the CDR3 reads CASSSLSEQAGANVLTF. CDR3 DNA sequence: TGTGCCAGCAGCTCATTAAGTGAGCAGGCTGGGGCCAACGTCCTGACTTTC.

V gene TRBV13 combines with J gene TRBJ1-3; 7 positions match TRBD1. The CDR3 has 15 residues. V was clipped by 1 base and J by 4 bases; unmatched bases: 4. Per germline, CDR1 PRHDT and CDR2 FYEKMQ (reference sequence). The DNA for the CDR3 is TGTGCCAGCAGCTTAGAGGGGGCGAGGGGAAACACCATATATTTT. This codes for CASSLEGARGNTIYF. Full variable domain (remainder filled in from reference TRBV13 and TRBJ1-3): AAGVIQSPRHLIKEKRETATLKCYPIPRHDTVYWYQQGPGQDPQFLISFYEKMQSDKGSIPDRFSAQQFSDYHSELNMSSLELGDSALYFCASSLEGARGNTIYFGEGSWLTVV.

The V call is TRBV3-1 (or the pseudogene TRBV3-2), the J call TRBJ1-2, with TRBD1 identical over 7 bases. This CDR3 is built from 14 residues. Trimming removed 7 bases from V and 2 bases from J; junction bases left unmatched: 7. Germline V gene data show CDR1 as LGHDT and CDR2 as YNNKEL (reference sequence). This CDR3 reads CASTLWGQNYGYTF. The CDR3 bases are TGTGCCAGCACCCTCTGGGGACAGAACTATGGCTACACCTTC.

The chain has TRBV19 and TRBJ1-2, with 9 bases aligning to TRBD1. This CDR3 has 14 residues. Germline CDR1 and CDR2: LNHDA and SQIVND (reference sequence). V trimming: 6 bases; J trimming: 7 bases; junction bases outside the gene matches: 9. The CDR3 sequence: CASRPQGAGGGYTF. The CDR3 bases are TGTGCCAGTAGGCCACAGGGGGCAGGAGGTGGCTACACCTTC.

The chain has TRBV29-1 and TRBJ2-3; tentatively, D is TRBD1 (5 bases). CDR1 and CDR2 (germline): SQVTM, ANQGSEA. V lost 3 bases, J lost 5 bases, and 12 bases lay in between. The CDR3 is 13 residues long. CDR3 coding DNA: TGCAGCGTTGACCAGGGCGTAGGAGATACGCAGTATTTT. This gives the protein CSVDQGVGDTQYF.

J is TRBJ1-2 and V is TRBV19; maybe TRBD1 (6 bases). Germline V gene sequence: CDR1 LNHDA, CDR2 SQIVND (reference sequence). The CDR3 runs 15 residues. V gave up 0 bases and J gave up 7 bases, with 15 bases separating them. The CDR3 here is CASSIDPQGVSGYTF. CDR3 in DNA: TGTGCCAGTAGTATAGATCCACAGGGTGTGAGTGGCTACACCTTC.

The chain carries TRBV5-1 and TRBJ2-1; no reliable D call. Germline CDR1 is SGHRS and CDR2 is YFSETQ. The CDR3 runs to 12 residues. Trimming shortened V by 0 bases and J by 7 bases, and 5 bases separated the two germline ends. CDR3 amino acids: CASSLDGNEQFF. DNA of the CDR3: TGCGCCAGCAGCTTGGACGGGAATGAGCAGTTCTTC.

The chain links TRBV6-5 to TRBJ1-1; 7 bases agree with TRBD1. Germline V lookup: CDR1 MNHEY, CDR2 SVGAGI. The CDR3 length is 15 residues. V shed 2 bases and J 2 bases; nucleotides not matched to a gene: 5. DNA of the CDR3: TGTGCCAGCAGTTACAAGGGACAGTTAAACACTGAAGCTTTCTTT. As protein: CASSYKGQLNTEAFF.

The V and J genes are TRBV27 and TRBJ1-1; D perhaps matches TRBD1 (5 bases). The germline V gene has CDR1 MNHEY and CDR2 SMNVEV (reference sequence). This CDR3 has 13 amino acids. Trimming removed 0 bases at V and 8 bases at J, with 10 bases between. The CDR3 loop is CASSLSPDREAFF. The CDR3 DNA is TGTGCCAGCAGTTTATCCCCCGACAGAGAAGCTTTCTTT.

The chain recombines TRBV9 with TRBJ2-7, with 8 bases aligning to TRBD1. CDR1 and CDR2 from the germline V gene are SGDLS and YYNGEE. J was trimmed by 2 bases and V by 4 bases; bases with no gene match: 5. The CDR3 has 14 amino acids. CDR3 sequence reads: CASSRGQGAYEQYF. CDR3 sequence (DNA): TGTGCCAGCAGCCGCGGACAGGGTGCCTACGAGCAGTACTTC.

The chain recombines TRBV27 with TRBJ1-2; D unresolved. The V gene lost 6 bases and the J gene lost 4 bases, with 21 bases spanning the gap. This CDR3 contains 16 residues. The V gene's germline CDR1 is MNHEY and CDR2 SMNVEV (reference sequence). In DNA, the CDR3 is TGTGCCAGCAGGAACGCCGGGATCCAGGCTTCCTATGGCTACACCTTC. Protein sequence: CASRNAGIQASYGYTF.

This clone was seen a few times. The chain links TRBV15 to TRBJ1-5; 7 nucleotides agree with TRBD1. The J segment lost 9 bases and the V segment lost 2 bases, leaving 22 bases of the junction unmatched. Germline assignment: CDR1 LNHNV and CDR2 YYDKDF (reference sequence). The CDR3 spans 19 residues. CDR3 DNA: TGTGCCACCAGCAGAAGGAAGCGTCAGGTTCAAAGGGGGCTGCGGCCCCAGCATTTT. Residues: CATSRRKRQVQRGLRPQHF. Variable domain in full (rest from reference TRBV15 and TRBJ1-5): DAMVIQNPRYQVTQFGKPVTLSCSQTLNHNVMYWYQQKSSQAPKLLFHYYDKDFNNEADTPDNFQSRRPNTSFCFLDIRSPGLGDTAMYLCATSRRKRQVQRGLRPQHFGDGTRLSIL.